A single sample gave rise to the 8 T cell receptor beta chains below, sequenced in a study of blood T cell repertoires in COVID-19. Method: immunoSEQ multiplex PCR; TCRdb's copy keeps in-frame clones and lacks some. In the table there are a few hundred thousand clones, 90% of which are singletons. The sequencing sample was made of peripheral blood. The receptor set was obtained from a woman aged 60 to 75 with COVID-19, enrolled during active disease.

The genes are TRBV5-6 and TRBJ1-4; TRBD1 is a possible D gene (6 bases). The CDR3 totals 15 residues. Germline CDR1 SGHDT, CDR2 YYEEEE. The V gene lost 0 bases and the J gene lost 6 bases, with 12 bases spanning the gap. CDR3: CASSLAPRQDEKLFF. CDR3 coding DNA: TGTGCCAGCAGCTTGGCCCCTCGACAGGATGAAAAACTGTTTTTT. Looking up the rest from reference TRBV5-6 and TRBJ1-4 gives the full variable domain: DAGVTQSPTHLIKTRGQQVTLRCSPKSGHDTVSWYQQALGQGPQFIFQYYEEEERQRGNFPDRFSGHQFPNYSSELNVNALLLGDSALYLCASSLAPRQDEKLFFGSGTQLSVL.

The CDR3 reads CASSPSGRSYEQYF. CDR3 bases: TGTGCCAGTAGCCCCTCAGGGAGGTCCTACGAGCAGTACTTC. The V call is TRBV19, the J call TRBJ2-7, with D perhaps matching TRBD2 (6 bases). The CDR3 sequence is 14 residues long. Trimming cost V 6 bases and J 1 base, with 13 bases left between them. CDR1 LNHDA and CDR2 SQIVND come from the germline V gene (reference sequence).

The chain joins TRBV5-6 to TRBJ2-3; no clear D. Germline loops: CDR1 SGHDT, CDR2 YYEEEE. CDR3 length: 14 amino acids. With 0 bases removed from V and 2 bases from J, the gap between germline ends came to 7 bases. The CDR3 DNA reads as TGTGCCAGCAGCTTGGGTGCGGACACAGATACGCAGTATTTT. Encoded protein: CASSLGADTDTQYF.

The rearrangement links TRBV13 to TRBJ2-3; D perhaps matches TRBD2 (5 bases). Germline CDR1 and CDR2: PRHDT and FYEKMQ (reference sequence). CDR3 length: 17 residues. Trimming pared 5 bases from V and 0 bases from J, leaving 18 bases between. This CDR3 reads CASSRVGLTGSTDTQYF. CDR3 DNA: TGTGCCAGCAGCCGTGTTGGACTCACTGGAAGCACAGATACGCAGTATTTT. The full variable domain, rest sourced from reference TRBV13 and TRBJ2-3, is AAGVIQSPRHLIKEKRETATLKCYPIPRHDTVYWYQQGPGQDPQFLISFYEKMQSDKGSIPDRFSAQQFSDYHSELNMSSLELGDSALYFCASSRVGLTGSTDTQYFGPGTRLTVL.

The chain joins TRBV5-4 to TRBJ2-7; a possible D gene is TRBD2 (6 bases). The germline gives CDR1 SGHNT, CDR2 YYREEE (reference sequence). The CDR3 covers 13 residues. V was trimmed by 0 bases and J by 2 bases, leaving 6 bases between them. The DNA of the CDR3 is TGTGCCAGCAGCTTGGGCGGGACCTACGAGCAGTACTTC. As protein: CASSLGGTYEQYF. Complete variable domain (other parts from reference TRBV5-4 and TRBJ2-7): ETGVTQSPTHLIKTRGQQVTLRCSSQSGHNTVSWYQQALGQGPQFIFQYYREEENGRGNFPPRFSGLQFPNYSSELNVNALELDDSALYLCASSLGGTYEQYFGPGTRLTVT.

The V gene is TRBV20-1, the J gene TRBJ2-7; 8 bases fit TRBD2. Per germline, CDR1 DFQATT and CDR2 SNEGSKA (reference sequence). Trimming removed 6 bases from V and 5 bases from J; junction bases left unmatched: 3. This CDR3 spans 11 amino acids. The CDR3 region is CSATSGHEQYF. The CDR3, as DNA: TGCAGTGCAACTAGCGGCCACGAGCAGTACTTC.

This chain joins TRBV9 and TRBJ1-1; D is possibly TRBD1 (5 bases). V lost 0 bases and J 8 bases, leaving 17 bases between the germline ends. The germline CDR1 and CDR2 sequences are SGDLS and YYNGEE. This CDR3 comprises 15 residues. The CDR3 spells CASSVGVGGSREAFF. CDR3 nucleotide sequence: TGTGCCAGCAGCGTAGGCGTCGGGGGAAGCAGAGAAGCTTTCTTT.

This clone was counted a few times. V and J are TRBV9 and TRBJ2-1; D might be TRBD2 (5 bases). In germline, CDR1 is SGDLS, CDR2 YYNGEE. CDR3 length: 13 residues. V was pared by 0 bases and J by 9 bases, with 10 bases between. The CDR3 DNA is TGTGCCAGCAGCGTAGTAGCGTTTACTGAGCAGTTCTTC. Translation gives CASSVVAFTEQFF.